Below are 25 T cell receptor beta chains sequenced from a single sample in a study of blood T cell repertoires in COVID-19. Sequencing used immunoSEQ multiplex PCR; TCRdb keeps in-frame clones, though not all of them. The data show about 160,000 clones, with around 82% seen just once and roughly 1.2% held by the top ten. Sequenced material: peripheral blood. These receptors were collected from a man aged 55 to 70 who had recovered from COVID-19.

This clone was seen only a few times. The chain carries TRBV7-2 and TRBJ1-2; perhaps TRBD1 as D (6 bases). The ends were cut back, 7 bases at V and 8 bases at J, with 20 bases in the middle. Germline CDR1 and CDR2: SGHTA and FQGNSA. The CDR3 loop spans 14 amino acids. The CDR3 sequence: CASTAGTPFRGYTF. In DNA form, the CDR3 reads TGTGCCAGCACCGCCGGGACACCCTTTCGGGGCTACACCTTC. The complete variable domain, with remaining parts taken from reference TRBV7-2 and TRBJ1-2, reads GAGVSQSPSNKVTEKGKDVELRCDPISGHTALYWYRQSLGQGLEFLIYFQGNSAPDKSGLPSDRFSAERTGGSVSTLTIQRTQQEDSAVYLCASTAGTPFRGYTFGSGTRLTVV.

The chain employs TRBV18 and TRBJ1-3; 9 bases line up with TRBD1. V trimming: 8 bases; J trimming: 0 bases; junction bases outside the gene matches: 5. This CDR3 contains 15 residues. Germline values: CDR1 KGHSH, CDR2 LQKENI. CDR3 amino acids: CASVMDRGSGNTIYF. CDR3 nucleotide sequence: TGTGCCAGCGTAATGGACAGGGGCTCTGGAAACACCATATATTTT.

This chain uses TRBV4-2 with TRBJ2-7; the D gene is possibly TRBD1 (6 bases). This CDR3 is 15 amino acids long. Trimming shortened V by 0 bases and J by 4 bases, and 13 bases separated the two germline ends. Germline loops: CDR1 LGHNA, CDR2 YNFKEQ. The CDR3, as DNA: TGTGCCAGCAGCCAAGATGGGCAGGGGACGTACGAGCAGTACTTC. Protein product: CASSQDGQGTYEQYF.

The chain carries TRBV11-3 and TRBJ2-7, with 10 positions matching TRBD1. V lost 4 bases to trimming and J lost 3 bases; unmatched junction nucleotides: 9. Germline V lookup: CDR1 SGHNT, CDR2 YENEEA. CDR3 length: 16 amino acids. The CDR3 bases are TGTGCCAGCAGCTCAGAGGGACAGGGGTTGGGCTACGAGCAGTACTTC. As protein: CASSSEGQGLGYEQYF.

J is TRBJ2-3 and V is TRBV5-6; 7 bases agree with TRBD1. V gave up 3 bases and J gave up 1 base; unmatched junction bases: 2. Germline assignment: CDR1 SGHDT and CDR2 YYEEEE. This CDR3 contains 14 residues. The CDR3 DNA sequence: TGTGCCAGCAGCTATGGGACAGGCACAGATACGCAGTATTTT. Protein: CASSYGTGTDTQYF. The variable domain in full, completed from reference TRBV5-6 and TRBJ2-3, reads DAGVTQSPTHLIKTRGQQVTLRCSPKSGHDTVSWYQQALGQGPQFIFQYYEEEERQRGNFPDRFSGHQFPNYSSELNVNALLLGDSALYLCASSYGTGTDTQYFGPGTRLTVL.

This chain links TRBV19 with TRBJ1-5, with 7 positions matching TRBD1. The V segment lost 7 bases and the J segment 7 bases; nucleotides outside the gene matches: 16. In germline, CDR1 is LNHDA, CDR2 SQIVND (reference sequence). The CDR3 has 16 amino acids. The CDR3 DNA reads TGTGCCAGTACCGGGACAGCAGTATCTTTTCCCCAGCCCCAGCATTTT. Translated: CASTGTAVSFPQPQHF. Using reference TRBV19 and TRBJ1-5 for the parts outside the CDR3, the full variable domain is DGGITQSPKYLFRKEGQNVTLSCEQNLNHDAMYWYRQDPGQGLRLIYYSQIVNDFQKGDIAEGYSVSREKKESFPLTVTSAQKNPTAFYLCASTGTAVSFPQPQHFGDGTRLSIL.

In nucleotides, the CDR3 is TGTGCCAGCAGCACAGATTCGTTGGGCTATGGCTACACCTTC. Protein product: CASSTDSLGYGYTF. The gene calls are TRBV7-3 and TRBJ1-2; the D is unclear. Trimming took 5 bases from V and 4 from J, leaving 14 bases between them. CDR3 length equals 14 residues. Looked up from germline, CDR1 is SGHTA and CDR2 is FQGTGA.

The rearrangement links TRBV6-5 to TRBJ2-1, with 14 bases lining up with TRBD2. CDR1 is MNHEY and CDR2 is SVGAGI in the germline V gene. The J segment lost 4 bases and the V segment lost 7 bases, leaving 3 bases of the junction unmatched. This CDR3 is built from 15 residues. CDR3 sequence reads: CASTRLAGGYNEQFF. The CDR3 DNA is TGTGCCAGCACCCGACTAGCGGGGGGGTACAATGAGCAGTTCTTC.

DNA of the CDR3: TGTGCCAGCAGCAAAGGGAACAGGGTGGTTCGTGGGGGAAAGACCCAGTACTTC. It translates to CASSKGNRVVRGGKTQYF. The chain is built from TRBV21-1 and TRBJ2-5; the table's D gene call, TRBD1, was not cross checked with the DNA. TRBV21-1 is described as a pseudogene. The CDR3 totals 18 residues.

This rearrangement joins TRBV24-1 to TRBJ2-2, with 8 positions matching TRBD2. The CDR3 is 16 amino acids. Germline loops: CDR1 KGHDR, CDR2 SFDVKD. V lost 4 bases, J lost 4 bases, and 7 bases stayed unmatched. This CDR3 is CATSDIAGRSTGELFF. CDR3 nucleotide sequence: TGTGCCACCAGTGACATAGCGGGGAGGAGCACCGGGGAGCTGTTTTTT.

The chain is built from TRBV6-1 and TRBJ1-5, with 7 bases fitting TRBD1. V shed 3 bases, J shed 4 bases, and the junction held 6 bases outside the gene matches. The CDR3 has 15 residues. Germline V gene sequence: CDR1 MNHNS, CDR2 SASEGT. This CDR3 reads CASSDNRGGNQPQHF. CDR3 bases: TGTGCCAGCAGTGACAACAGGGGCGGAAATCAGCCCCAGCATTTT.

The CDR3 DNA is TGTGCCAGCAGTGACGCAGGACAGGGTCGGGAGCAGTACTTC. Protein product: CASSDAGQGREQYF. V and J are TRBV11-3 and TRBJ2-7, with TRBD1 identical over 8 bases. Per germline, CDR1 SGHNT and CDR2 YENEEA. CDR3 length: 14 residues. V dropped 6 bases and J dropped 7; count of bases not matched to a gene: 11.

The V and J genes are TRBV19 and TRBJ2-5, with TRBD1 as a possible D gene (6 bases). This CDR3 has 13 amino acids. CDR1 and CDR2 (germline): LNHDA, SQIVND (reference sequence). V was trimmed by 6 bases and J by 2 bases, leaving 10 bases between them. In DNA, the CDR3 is TGTGCCAGTAGCATGGGGACACAAGAGACCCAGTACTTC. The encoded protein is CASSMGTQETQYF.

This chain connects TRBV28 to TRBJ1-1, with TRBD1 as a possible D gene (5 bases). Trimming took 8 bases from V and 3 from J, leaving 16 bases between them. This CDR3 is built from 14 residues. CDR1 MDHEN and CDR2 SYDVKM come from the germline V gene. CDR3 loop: CASSPAGGYTEAFF. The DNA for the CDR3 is TGTGCCAGCTCCCCCGCCGGGGGGTACACTGAAGCTTTCTTT.

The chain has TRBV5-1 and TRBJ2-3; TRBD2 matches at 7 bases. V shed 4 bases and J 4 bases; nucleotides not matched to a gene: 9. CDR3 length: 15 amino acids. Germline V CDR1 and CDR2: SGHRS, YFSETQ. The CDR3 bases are TGCGCCAGCAGCCCTGAGGGACTATACCCAGATACGCAGTATTTT. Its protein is CASSPEGLYPDTQYF.

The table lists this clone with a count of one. Here the CDR3 reads CASSETSGAAFKTQYF. The CDR3 DNA reads as TGTGCCAGCAGCGAGACTAGCGGGGCCGCCTTTAAGACCCAGTACTTC. V usage is TRBV3-1 (or the pseudogene TRBV3-2) and J usage is TRBJ2-5; 11 positions agree with TRBD2. CDR3 length equals 16 residues. The V and J ends lost 5 bases and 6 bases, in that order; junction bases with no gene match: 11. Germline V CDR1 and CDR2: LGHDT, YNNKEL (reference sequence).

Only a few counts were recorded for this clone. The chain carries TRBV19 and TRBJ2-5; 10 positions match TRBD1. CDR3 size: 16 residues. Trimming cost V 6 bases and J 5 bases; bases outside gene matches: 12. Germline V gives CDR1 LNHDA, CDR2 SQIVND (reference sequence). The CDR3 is CASRTGTGERRETQYF. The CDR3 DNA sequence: TGTGCCAGTAGGACCGGGACAGGGGAAAGAAGGGAGACCCAGTACTTC.

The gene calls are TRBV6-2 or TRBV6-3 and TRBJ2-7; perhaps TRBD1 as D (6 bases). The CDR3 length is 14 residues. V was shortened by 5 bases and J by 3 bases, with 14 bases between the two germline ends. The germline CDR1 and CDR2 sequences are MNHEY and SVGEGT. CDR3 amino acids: CASSLSGQSYEQYF. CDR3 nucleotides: TGTGCCAGCAGTCTGTCAGGACAGAGCTACGAGCAGTACTTC.

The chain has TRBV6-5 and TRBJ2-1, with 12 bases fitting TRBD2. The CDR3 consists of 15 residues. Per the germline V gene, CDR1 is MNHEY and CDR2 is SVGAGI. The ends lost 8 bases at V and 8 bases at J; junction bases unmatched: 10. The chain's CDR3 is CASLGLAGGPDEQFF. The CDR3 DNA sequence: TGTGCCAGCCTCGGCCTAGCGGGGGGGCCGGATGAGCAGTTCTTC.

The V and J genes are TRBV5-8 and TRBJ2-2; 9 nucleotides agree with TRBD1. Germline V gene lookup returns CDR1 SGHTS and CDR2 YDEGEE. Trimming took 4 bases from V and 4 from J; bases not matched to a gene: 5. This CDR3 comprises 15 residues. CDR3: CASSTGGDITGELFF. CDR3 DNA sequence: TGTGCCAGCAGCACAGGGGGCGATATCACCGGGGAGCTGTTTTTT.

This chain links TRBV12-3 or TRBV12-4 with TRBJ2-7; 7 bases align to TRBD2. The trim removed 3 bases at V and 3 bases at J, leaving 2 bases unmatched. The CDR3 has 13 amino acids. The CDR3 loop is CASSLVAGYEQYF. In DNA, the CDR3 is TGTGCCAGCAGTTTGGTAGCGGGCTACGAGCAGTACTTC.

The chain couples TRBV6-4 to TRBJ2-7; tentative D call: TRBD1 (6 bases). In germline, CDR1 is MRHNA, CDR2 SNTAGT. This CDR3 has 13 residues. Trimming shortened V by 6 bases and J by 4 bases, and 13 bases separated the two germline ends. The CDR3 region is CASRKGVWYEQYF. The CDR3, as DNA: TGTGCCAGCAGAAAGGGGGTATGGTACGAGCAGTACTTC.

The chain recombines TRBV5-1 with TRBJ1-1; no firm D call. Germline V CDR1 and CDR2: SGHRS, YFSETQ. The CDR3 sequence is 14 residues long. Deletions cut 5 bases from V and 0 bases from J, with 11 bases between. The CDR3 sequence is CASSARAVNTEAFF. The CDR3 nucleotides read TGCGCCAGCAGTGCGAGGGCGGTGAACACTGAAGCTTTCTTT.

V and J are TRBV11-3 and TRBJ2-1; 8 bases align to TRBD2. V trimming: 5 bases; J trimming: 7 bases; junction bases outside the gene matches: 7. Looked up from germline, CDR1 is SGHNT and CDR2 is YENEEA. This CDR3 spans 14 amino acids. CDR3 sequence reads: CASSLRGGRNEQFF. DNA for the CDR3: TGTGCCAGCAGCCTACGGGGGGGCAGGAATGAGCAGTTCTTC.

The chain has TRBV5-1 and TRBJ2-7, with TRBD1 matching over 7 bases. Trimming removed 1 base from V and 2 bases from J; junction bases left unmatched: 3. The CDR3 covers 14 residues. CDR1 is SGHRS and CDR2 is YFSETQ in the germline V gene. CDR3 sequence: CASSLTTGTYEQYF. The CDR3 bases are TGCGCCAGCAGCTTGACGACAGGGACCTACGAGCAGTACTTC.